The sequence of this T cell receptor (beta chain) was determined in a study of T cells in Graves' hyperthyroidism and ophthalmopathy. At least 3 on the Clinical Activity Score was recorded for ophthalmopathy patients, who also had NOSPECS grade at least 4 and duration under 3 months. This clonotype was counted a few times. CDR1 is MNHEY, CDR2 SVGAGI, per germline. J was trimmed by 8 bases and V by 0 bases; bases with no gene match: 1. The CDR3 is 14 amino acids. Amplification yielded TCR beta CDR3 regions, with RNA transcripts as the source. Primed by the HTBI set, a first-round RT-PCR was run on the TCR CDR3. TCRdb fed the multiplex PCR reads into MiXCR, producing one record per CDR3 protein. This sample has under 400,000 distinct CDR3 sequences, with roughly 20% found just once.

Sequenced: blood. The sequence was collected from a woman between 40 and 55 years old with Graves' ophthalmopathy. This chain joins TRBV6-5 and TRBJ1-6; 7 bases match TRBD1. The CDR3 is CASSYSTGHSPLHF. CDR3 bases: TGTGCCAGCAGTTACTCGACAGGGCATTCACCCCTCCACTTT.